This entry describes one TCR beta chain. Its specificity is not known. This sample includes further DNA sequences coding for the same CDR3. Treatment denoted: 15 to 20 received Ad26.COV2.S at low or high dose, single or two shots; 5 received placebo; per-sample allocation not given. Following the first vaccine or placebo injection, samples were taken on day 63. This sample was taken from a study of Ad26.COV2.S vaccination and SARS-CoV-2 variants. Looking at the study overall: Ad26.COV2.S arm of COV1001 included the donor.

Some clones are missing from TCRdb's copy, which holds only in-frame ones; the method was immunoSEQ multiplex PCR. The repertoire includes some 640,000 clones, roughly nine tenths of them detected once, and around 1.4% sits in the top ten. General study results and limits: Researchers reported similar non-spike TCR breadth in vaccine and placebo recipients.

Germline loops: CDR1 MNHEY, CDR2 SVGAGI. Germline trimming cut 6 bases from V and 5 bases from J; bases unmatched to any gene: 5. The CDR3 sequence is 13 residues long. The chain combines TRBV6-5 with TRBJ1-2; TRBD1 matches at 8 bases. The starting material was peripheral blood, obtained in a trial of Ad26.COV2.S vaccine versus placebo. The TCR was taken from a person aged 18-60 years who received the Ad26.COV2.S COVID-19 vaccine or a placebo. The CDR3 region is CASSRTGNYGYTF. CDR3 sequence (DNA): TGTGCCAGCAGCCGGACAGGGAATTATGGCTACACCTTC.